The clone carrying this TCR beta chain has a count of ten or more. The antigen remains unidentified. The sample is drawn from a study of Graves' ophthalmopathy and Graves' hyperthyroidism. Study-wide points: As the model predicted ophthalmopathy progression, it achieved a sensitivity of 70.59% and a specificity of 72.22%.

Transcripts of RNA were the source for amplifying TCR beta CDR3 regions. The first round was an RT-PCR with HTBI primers, and the second round was a multiplex PCR. Using its own MiXCR run on the multiplex PCR reads, TCRdb lists one record per CDR3 protein. The sample includes 1 million to 1.3 million distinct CDR3 sequences, roughly two fifths seen only once; the top ten take approximately 12%. With V trimmed by 0 bases and J by 3 bases, 9 bases remained unmatched. The CDR3 extends over 18 amino acids. Per the germline V gene, CDR1 is SGHRS and CDR2 is YFSETQ. The sequenced sample consisted of peripheral blood or thyroid tissue (not recorded which). The rearrangement links TRBV5-1 to TRBJ2-6, with TRBD1 identical over 7 bases. This TCR was sampled from an adult man with Graves' hyperthyroidism. CDR3 DNA: TGCGCCAGCAGCTTGGTGATGGTAGGGGGCTTTGGGGCCAACGTCCTGACTTTC. Its protein product is CASSLVMVGGFGANVLTF.